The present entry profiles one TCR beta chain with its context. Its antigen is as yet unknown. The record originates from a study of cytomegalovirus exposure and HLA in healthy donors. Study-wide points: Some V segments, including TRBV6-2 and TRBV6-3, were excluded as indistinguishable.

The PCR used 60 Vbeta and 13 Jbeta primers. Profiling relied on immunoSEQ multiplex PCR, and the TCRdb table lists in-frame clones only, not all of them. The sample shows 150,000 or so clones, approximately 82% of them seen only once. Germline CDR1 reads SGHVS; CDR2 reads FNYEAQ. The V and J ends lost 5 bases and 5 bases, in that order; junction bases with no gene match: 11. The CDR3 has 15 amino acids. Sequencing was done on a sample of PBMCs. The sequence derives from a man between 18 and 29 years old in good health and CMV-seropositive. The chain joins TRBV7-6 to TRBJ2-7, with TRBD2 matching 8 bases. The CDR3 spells CASSPTGRAVDEQYF. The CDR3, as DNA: TGTGCCAGCAGCCCTACCGGGAGGGCAGTAGACGAGCAGTACTTC.